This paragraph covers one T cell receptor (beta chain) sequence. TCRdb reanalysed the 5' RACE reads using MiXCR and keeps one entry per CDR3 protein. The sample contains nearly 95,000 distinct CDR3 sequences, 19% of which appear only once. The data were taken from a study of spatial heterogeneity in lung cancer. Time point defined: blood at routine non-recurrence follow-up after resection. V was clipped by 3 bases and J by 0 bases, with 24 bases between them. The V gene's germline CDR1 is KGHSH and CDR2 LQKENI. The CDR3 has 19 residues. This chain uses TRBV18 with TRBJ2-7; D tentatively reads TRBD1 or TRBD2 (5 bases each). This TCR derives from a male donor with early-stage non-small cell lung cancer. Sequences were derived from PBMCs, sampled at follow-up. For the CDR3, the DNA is TGTGCCAGCTCACCCGAGTCGCGGGTATGGCAGGGCCTCTCCTACGAGCAGTACTTC. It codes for CASSPESRVWQGLSYEQYF.